A single sample gave rise to the 29 T cell receptor beta chains below, sequenced in a study of blood T cell repertoires in COVID-19. Profiling relied on immunoSEQ multiplex PCR, and the TCRdb table lists in-frame clones only, not all of them. The sample has some 220,000 clones, just under 85% seen once. The specimen sequenced was peripheral blood. All receptors come from a man aged 50-59 years with acute or convalescent COVID-19.

J is TRBJ2-7 and V is TRBV6-5, with 8 bases lining up with TRBD1. CDR3 size: 15 residues. V dropped 3 bases and J dropped 4; count of bases not matched to a gene: 8. CDR1 and CDR2 (germline): MNHEY, SVGAGI. CDR3 amino acids: CASSYGGTGRYEQYF. The CDR3 bases are TGTGCCAGCAGTTATGGCGGGACAGGACGGTACGAGCAGTACTTC.

The chain uses TRBV4-1 and TRBJ1-2; tentative D call: TRBD1 (6 bases). V was pared by 2 bases and J by 2 bases, with 18 bases between. This CDR3 has 17 residues. Per germline, CDR1 MGHRA and CDR2 YSYEKL. The CDR3 region is CASSQPDGQTRNYGYTF. CDR3 in DNA: TGCGCCAGCAGCCAACCAGATGGACAGACCCGGAACTATGGCTACACCTTC.

The chain couples TRBV3-1 (or the pseudogene TRBV3-2) to TRBJ1-5; no reliable D call. V dropped 4 bases and J dropped 6 bases, with 34 bases sitting between them. Germline-derived CDR1 and CDR2 are LGHDT and YNNKEL (reference sequence). The CDR3 is 21 residues long. The CDR3 nucleotides read TGTGCCAGCAGCCCAACACGAGGGTCGTTGGTCGAGGGAGGGTCGGGTCAGCCCCAGCATTTT. Translated, it gives CASSPTRGSLVEGGSGQPQHF.

The chain employs TRBV21-1 and TRBJ2-5; the table's D call, TRBD1, was not checked against the DNA. TRBV21-1 is tagged as a pseudogene. This CDR3 is built from 14 residues. In nucleotides, the CDR3 is TGTGCCAGCAGCATCGGGACAGCGCGGGTGACCCAGTACTTC. Translation: CASSIGTARVTQYF.

The chain carries TRBV25-1 and TRBJ1-2; 7 bases are shared with TRBD1. CDR1 is MGHDK, CDR2 SYGVNS, per germline. The V segment lost 2 bases and the J segment 0 bases; nucleotides outside the gene matches: 3. The CDR3 is made up of 15 amino acids. DNA for the CDR3: TGTGCCAGCAGTGAAAGGGACAGACCTAACTATGGCTACACCTTC. Amino acids: CASSERDRPNYGYTF.

J is TRBJ1-6 and V is TRBV5-1; D not resolved. Germline V gene data show CDR1 as SGHRS and CDR2 as YFSETQ. V dropped 0 bases and J dropped 9 bases, with 16 bases sitting between them. This CDR3 has 16 residues. CDR3 sequence reads: CASSLAVGVRGSPLHF. The DNA for the CDR3 is TGCGCCAGCAGCTTGGCGGTCGGGGTACGGGGTTCACCCCTCCACTTT.

The chain links TRBV11-2 to TRBJ2-7, with a weak D call TRBD1 (5 bases). V lost 0 bases, J lost 2 bases, and 11 bases lay in between. This CDR3 region has 15 residues. Germline assignment: CDR1 SGHAT and CDR2 FQNNGV. The CDR3 nucleotides read TGTGCCAGCAGCTTAGATTGGGGCAGCACCTACGAGCAGTACTTC. This sequence encodes CASSLDWGSTYEQYF.

CDR3 nucleotide sequence: TGTGCCAGCAGGGGGGTGGGGGCAGATGAAAAACTGTTTTTT. Protein product: CASRGVGADEKLFF. The J gene is TRBJ1-4, the V gene TRBV27, with D perhaps TRBD1 (6 bases). Germline CDR1 MNHEY, CDR2 SMNVEV (reference sequence). The V end lost 6 bases, the J end lost 6 bases, and 14 bases lay between the germline ends. The CDR3 extends over 14 amino acids.

Only one count was recorded for this clone. The gene calls are TRBV28 and TRBJ2-1; 11 nucleotides line up with TRBD2. Germline V gives CDR1 MDHEN, CDR2 SYDVKM. J lost 9 bases, V lost 1 base, and 14 bases had no gene match. The CDR3 runs to 18 residues. The CDR3 protein is CASSLYPSGRSDNGEQFF. The CDR3 nucleotides are TGTGCCAGCAGTTTATACCCTAGCGGGAGGTCCGATAACGGTGAGCAGTTCTTC.

In the case of this clone: The DNA is omitted, as the CDR3 cannot be located on it reliably, and the CDR3 follows TCRdb's listing. This chain uses TRBV14 with TRBJ1-2. Inclusive of both ends, the CDR3 amounts to 14 amino acids. Germline assignment: CDR1 SGHDN and CDR2 FVKESK. Here the CDR3 reads CASSQDAVGRGSTF.

This clone has just one count. The V call is TRBV29-1, the J call TRBJ1-3; 7 nucleotides align to TRBD1. The CDR3 is made up of 16 amino acids. Germline V gene data show CDR1 as SQVTM and CDR2 as ANQGSEA. With 6 bases clipped from V and 2 bases from J, the junction kept 13 bases outside the gene matches. This CDR3 is CSVGVGTVKTGNTIYF. CDR3 in DNA: TGCAGCGTGGGAGTTGGGACAGTAAAGACTGGAAACACCATATATTTT.

This chain uses TRBV5-1 with TRBJ2-7; D ambiguous. The CDR3 sequence is 11 residues long. Germline loops: CDR1 SGHRS, CDR2 YFSETQ. V was shortened by 0 bases and J by 7 bases, with 5 bases between the two germline ends. CDR3 coding DNA: TGCGCCAGCAGCTTGGAAGAGGAGCAGTACTTC. Protein: CASSLEEEQYF.

The chain recombines TRBV7-9 with TRBJ1-2, with 9 nucleotides matching TRBD1. Germline V gene data show CDR1 as SEHNR and CDR2 as FQNEAQ (reference sequence). CDR3 size: 13 residues. The junction had 4 bases not matched to a gene; V was cut back by 5 bases and J by 6 bases. The CDR3 region is CASSQRTGDGYTF. CDR3 sequence (DNA): TGTGCCAGCAGCCAGAGGACAGGGGATGGCTACACCTTC.

V gene TRBV3-1 (or the pseudogene TRBV3-2) combines with J gene TRBJ2-5, with D possibly being TRBD2 (7 bases). Germline lookup yields CDR1 LGHDT and CDR2 YNNKEL (reference sequence). This CDR3 is 15 amino acids long. The V end was cut by 2 bases, the J end by 4 bases, with 14 bases between. CDR3 nucleotides: TGTGCCAGCAGCCAAATGTCACGGGGGGCAGAGACCCAGTACTTC. Translation gives CASSQMSRGAETQYF.

This clone came up a few times. The chain links TRBV2 to TRBJ1-6; 8 bases are shared with TRBD1. Germline V gene lookup returns CDR1 SNHLY and CDR2 FYNNEI. V shed 5 bases, J shed 9 bases, and the junction held 6 bases outside the gene matches. This CDR3 spans 14 amino acids. The chain's CDR3 is CASSYDRGTSPLHF. DNA of the CDR3: TGTGCCAGCAGTTACGACAGGGGAACTTCACCCCTCCACTTT.

This chain connects TRBV2 to TRBJ2-7, with a possible D match to TRBD2 (6 bases). The CDR3 loop spans 10 amino acids. Trimming left V 8 bases short and J 4 bases short, with 6 bases between. CDR1 and CDR2 (germline): SNHLY, FYNNEI. This CDR3 reads CASGRYEQYF. CDR3 in DNA: TGTGCCAGCGGGAGGTACGAGCAGTACTTC.

The chain combines TRBV7-2 with TRBJ1-6, with TRBD1 as a possible D gene (6 bases). Per the germline V gene, CDR1 is SGHTA and CDR2 is FQGNSA. This CDR3 has 14 amino acids. V was clipped by 4 bases and J by 7 bases, with 11 bases between them. This CDR3 is CASSSQGINSPLHF. As DNA, the CDR3 is TGTGCCAGCAGCTCACAGGGAATCAATTCACCCCTCCACTTT.

The V call is TRBV24-1, the J call TRBJ2-3; 12 nucleotides align to TRBD1. Germline-derived CDR1 and CDR2 are KGHDR and SFDVKD. This CDR3 is built from 18 residues. V shed 6 bases, J shed 5 bases, and the junction held 14 bases outside the gene matches. The CDR3 loop is CATSSARRDRGRVDTQYF. CDR3 nucleotide sequence: TGTGCCACCAGTTCGGCCCGGAGGGACAGGGGGCGAGTAGATACGCAGTATTTT.

This clone was counted between two and nine times. The CDR3 protein is CASSHPLSSGGYETGELFF. CDR3 nucleotide sequence: TGTGCCAGCAGCCACCCACTTTCTAGCGGGGGGTATGAGACCGGGGAGCTGTTTTTT. This chain links TRBV3-1 (or the pseudogene TRBV3-2) with TRBJ2-2, with 11 bases identical to TRBD2. After removal of 3 bases from V and 5 bases from J, the junction contained 14 bases not matched to a gene. Germline V lookup: CDR1 LGHDT, CDR2 YNNKEL (reference sequence). There are 19 residues in the CDR3.

V usage is TRBV27 and J usage is TRBJ2-2, with D perhaps TRBD1 (6 bases). The germline V gene encodes CDR1 MNHEY and CDR2 SMNVEV (reference sequence). Trimming removed 3 bases at V and 1 base at J, with 9 bases between. The CDR3 consists of 15 residues. CDR3 protein: CASSLEGGNTGELFF. CDR3 sequence (DNA): TGTGCCAGCAGTTTGGAAGGGGGGAACACCGGGGAGCTGTTTTTT.

As for this clone: Other DNA sequences in the same sample also yield this CDR3. The chain combines TRBV5-1 with TRBJ2-3; 10 bases agree with TRBD2. Germline-derived CDR1 and CDR2 are SGHRS and YFSETQ. Trimming cost V 0 bases and J 3 bases; bases outside gene matches: 4. This CDR3 has 16 amino acids. CDR3 nucleotides: TGCGCCAGCAGCTTGGGCTCTAGCGGGAGAACAGATACGCAGTATTTT. As protein: CASSLGSSGRTDTQYF.

The chain employs TRBV4-1 and TRBJ2-7; 8 nucleotides line up with TRBD2. Germline V lookup: CDR1 MGHRA, CDR2 YSYEKL. The CDR3 extends over 16 amino acids. The V segment lost 1 base and the J segment 7 bases; nucleotides outside the gene matches: 12. The CDR3 DNA reads as TGCGCCAGCAGCCAAGTTGTGCCGGGAGGGCCGGGGGAGCAGTACTTC. It specifies CASSQVVPGGPGEQYF.

V gene TRBV5-3 combines with J gene TRBJ2-7; 7 bases map to TRBD1. TRBV5-3 is identified as an open reading frame with a role that is uncertain. The CDR3 covers 13 residues. The trim removed 2 bases at V and 6 bases at J, leaving 5 bases unmatched. CDR3 coding DNA: TGTGCCAGAAGCTTCCTAAGGGGGCGCGAGCAGTACTTC. This codes for CARSFLRGREQYF.

This chain links TRBV6-6 with TRBJ2-7; D possibly corresponds to TRBD2 (5 bases). Germline-derived CDR1 and CDR2 are MNHNY and SVGAGI (reference sequence). The V end lost 2 bases, the J end lost 4 bases, and 15 bases lay between the germline ends. The CDR3 length is 15 residues. For the CDR3, the DNA is TGTGCCAGCAGTTACGGACCCGGGGTGGAATACGAGCAGTACTTC. It codes for CASSYGPGVEYEQYF.

The V call is TRBV3-1 (or the pseudogene TRBV3-2), the J call TRBJ2-3; weak D call: TRBD2 (5 bases). CDR3 size: 17 residues. Trimming shortened V by 5 bases and J by 10 bases, and 28 bases separated the two germline ends. Germline lookup yields CDR1 LGHDT and CDR2 YNNKEL (reference sequence). The DNA of the CDR3 is TGTGCCAGCAGCTCTCGGGCGGGCCTTAATCCCCAATACGCGCAGTATTTT. Translation gives CASSSRAGLNPQYAQYF.

The chain combines TRBV7-3 with TRBJ1-2; TRBD1 matches 8 bases. The V segment lost 2 bases and the J segment 7 bases; nucleotides outside the gene matches: 9. In germline, CDR1 is SGHTA, CDR2 FQGTGA. The CDR3 runs 15 residues. The CDR3 loop is CASSLEAGGGLGYTF. The DNA for the CDR3 is TGTGCCAGCAGCTTAGAGGCAGGGGGCGGTCTTGGCTACACCTTC. Together with reference TRBV7-3 and TRBJ1-2, the CDR3 gives the full variable domain: GAGVSQTPSNKVTEKGKYVELRCDPISGHTALYWYRQSLGQGPEFLIYFQGTGAADDSGLPNDRFFAVRPEGSVSTLKIQRTERGDSAVYLCASSLEAGGGLGYTFGSGTRLTVV.

V usage is TRBV5-1 and J usage is TRBJ2-2, with 11 bases aligning to TRBD1. CDR1 and CDR2 from the germline V gene are SGHRS and YFSETQ. The CDR3 spans 16 residues. With 3 bases clipped from V and 6 bases from J, the junction kept 7 bases outside the gene matches. For the CDR3, the DNA is TGCGCCAGCAGCTCAGGACAGGGGGCCTCTTCCGGGGAGCTGTTTTTT. This translates into CASSSGQGASSGELFF.

This sequence joins TRBV5-5 and TRBJ1-2; TRBD1 agrees at 10 bases. CDR1 and CDR2 (germline): SGHKS, YYEKEE (reference sequence). Trimming at V came to 6 bases and at J to 7 bases, leaving 6 bases not matched to a gene. The CDR3 totals 13 residues. The CDR3 nucleotides are TGTGCCAGCATCCGGGACAGGGGTCCTGGCTACACCTTC. Protein product: CASIRDRGPGYTF.

This clone was counted once. The rearrangement uses TRBV9 and TRBJ2-5, with TRBD1 identical over 10 bases. The CDR3 covers 13 residues. V lost 7 bases to trimming and J lost 5 bases; unmatched junction nucleotides: 5. From germline, CDR1 is SGDLS and CDR2 YYNGEE. The CDR3 protein is CASGTGERETQYF. The CDR3 nucleotides are TGTGCCAGCGGGACAGGGGAGAGGGAGACCCAGTACTTC.